Listed below are T cell receptor beta chains from one sample, sequenced in a study of beta chain features in type 1 diabetes. Libraries were prepared by immunoSEQ multiplex PCR; TCRdb keeps only in-frame clonotypes and omits some of them. The sample lists 200,000 to 250,000 clones, over 8.5% occurring once. The sample taken for sequencing was naive CD4+ T cells from blood. The receptors originated from a woman younger than 30 in good health. The CDR3 runs from the conserved cysteine through the conserved F or W. A D gene is named only where the DNA matches it firmly. For some rows the clone size is stated as once, few or many, or as a class when expanded; others skip it.

D	size	J	V	DNA	CDR3
TRBD2	few	TRBJ2-7	TRBV18	TGTGCCAGCTCCCAATCAACGGCTAGCGGGGCTTCCTACGAGCAGTACTTC	CASSQSTASGASYEQYF
-	few	TRBJ2-7	TRBV6-5	TGTGCCAGCAGTTACCACAGGGATGGGTACGAGCAGTACTTC	CASSYHRDGYEQYF
-	-	TRBJ1-1	TRBV5-6	TGTGCCAGCAGCTTGGTGGGTGGGGGGGGTGGAACTGAAGCTTTCTTT	CASSLVGGGGGTEAFF
TRBD1	-	TRBJ1-1	TRBV15	TGTGCCACCAGCAGAGATTTACAGGGGAGCACTGAAGCTTTCTTT	CATSRDLQGSTEAFF
-	-	TRBJ2-1	TRBV11-3	TGTGCCAGCAGCTCGCGGGGGAGCGGAGGTACAGGGAATGAGCAGTTCTTC	CASSSRGSGGTGNEQFF
TRBD2	few	TRBJ2-1	TRBV4-2	TGTGCCAGCAGCGTTCCTAGCGGGGGGTTAAACAATGAGCAGTTCTTC	CASSVPSGGLNNEQFF
TRBD2	-	TRBJ2-1	TRBV6-5	TGTGCCAGCAGTTTTCTAGCGGGAGGGCCGGAGAATGAGCAGTTCTTC	CASSFLAGGPENEQFF
TRBD2	-	TRBJ2-3	TRBV7-6	TGTGCCAGCAGCTTAGCCCCTAGCGGGGGGGCAGATACGCAGTATTTT	CASSLAPSGGADTQYF
-	few	TRBJ2-7	TRBV15	TGTGCCACCAGCAGAGAACAGGGCTACGAGCAGTACTTC	CATSREQGYEQYF
TRBD1	-	TRBJ1-5	TRBV30	TGTGCCTGGAGTCCGGGACAGGGGGCCAGGGTGGCATTT	CAWSPGQGARVAF
-	-	TRBJ2-3	TRBV19	TGTGCCAGTAGTCACAGGGTGCGCACAGATACGCAGTATTTT	CASSHRVRTDTQYF
-	-	TRBJ1-4	TRBV25-1	TGTGCCAGCAGTTTGGGGGGGCTAGGGGGTGAAAAACTGTTTTTT	CASSLGGLGGEKLFF
-	-	TRBJ1-2	TRBV30	TGTGCCTGGAGTGTACGAAAGGGGGAGTATGGCTACACCTTC	CAWSVRKGEYGYTF
-	few	TRBJ1-3	TRBV20-1	TGCAGTGCGGGGGGTCGAAACACCATATATTTT	CSAGGRNTIYF
TRBD2	-	TRBJ2-5	TRBV5-1	TGCGCCAGCAGCCTTAGCGGGGGGGCAAGAGAGACCCAGTACTTC	CASSLSGGARETQYF
TRBD2	few	TRBJ2-7	TRBV5-1	TGCGCCAGCAGCTCGGGACCAGCGGGAGACTACGAGCAGTACTTC	CASSSGPAGDYEQYF
-	-	TRBJ1-5	TRBV30	TGTGCCTGGAGTGTACCTGGGAGGCGGGATCAGCCCCAGCATTTT	CAWSVPGRRDQPQHF
-	few	TRBJ1-5	TRBV28	TGTGCCAGCAGGCCCTTCGGCAGGGTATATCAGCCCCAGCATTTT	CASRPFGRVYQPQHF
TRBD2	few	TRBJ2-7	TRBV6-5	TGTGCCATCGGTCCGGGGGGGGCCTACGAGCAGTACTTC	CAIGPGGAYEQYF
TRBD1	-	TRBJ1-2	TRBV9	TGTGCCAGCAGCGTACAAACCGGGACAGGGAATATAGGGACGGATGGCTACACCTTC	CASSVQTGTGNIGTDGYTF
-	few	TRBJ1-1	TRBV10-3	TGTGCCATCACCTCTACAGCGAACACTGAAGCTTTCTTT	CAITSTANTEAFF
-	few	TRBJ1-5	TRBV5-1	TGCGCCAGCAGCTTGGGAGGCGTGTCTGAGAATCAGCCCCAGCATTTT	CASSLGGVSENQPQHF